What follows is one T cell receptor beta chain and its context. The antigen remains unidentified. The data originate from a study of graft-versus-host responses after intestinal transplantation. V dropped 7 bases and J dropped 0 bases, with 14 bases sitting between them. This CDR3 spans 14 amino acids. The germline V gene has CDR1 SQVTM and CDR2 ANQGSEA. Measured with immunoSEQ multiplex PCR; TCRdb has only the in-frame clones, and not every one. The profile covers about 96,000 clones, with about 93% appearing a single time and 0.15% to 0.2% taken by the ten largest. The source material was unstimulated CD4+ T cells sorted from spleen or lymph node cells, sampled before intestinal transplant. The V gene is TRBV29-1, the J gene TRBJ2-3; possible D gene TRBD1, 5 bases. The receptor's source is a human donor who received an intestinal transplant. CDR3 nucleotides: TGCAGCGCCCGTAGGGGCCCTAGCACAGATACGCAGTATTTT. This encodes CSARRGPSTDTQYF.